This TCR beta chain was recovered during a study of OX40 agonist ivuxolimab in advanced cancers. Study context: From roughly 23 to 85 years was the age range, with a mean of about 56 years, and over 70% were male.

Measured with immunoSEQ multiplex PCR; TCRdb has only the in-frame clones, and not every one. The table lists over 50,000 clones, approximately 90% of them singletons. Trimming stripped 0 bases from V and 6 bases from J, with 13 bases between. The CDR3 is 15 amino acids. Germline V gene sequence: CDR1 SGHDT, CDR2 YYEEEE. The specimen comprised CD4+ or CD8+ T cells sorted from blood, sampled in a trial of the OX40 agonist ivuxolimab. This TCR derives from an adult with an advanced solid tumor such as melanoma, head and neck, liver or kidney cancer. V gene TRBV5-6 combines with J gene TRBJ1-5; D gene unclear. The CDR3 loop reads CASSLATLSGQPQHF. CDR3 sequence (DNA): TGTGCCAGCAGCTTGGCGACATTATCCGGTCAGCCCCAGCATTTT.